Listed below are T cell receptor beta chains from one sample, sequenced in a study of siplizumab effects on memory and regulatory T cells. Only in-frame clones appear in the TCRdb table, and some are missing; sequencing was by immunoSEQ multiplex PCR. The sample holds 85,000 to 90,000 clones, around 89% seen once. Material for sequencing was CD4+ T cells sorted from blood. These receptor sequences come from a human donor in good health. Both conserved end residues are part of each CDR3. The order of the fields is J gene, CDR3 length, V gene, D gene, clone size, CDR3 protein, CDR3 DNA. The D gene is left open where the match is weak. Clone size is shown for a subset of rows, as once, few, many or a class of expanded clone.

j_gene: TRBJ2-1; len: 17; v_gene: TRBV7-9; d_gene: TRBD2; abundance: once; CDR3aa: CASSSPGLAGGNNEQFF; CDR3nt: TGTGCCAGCAGCTCACCGGGACTAGCGGGCGGAAACAATGAGCAGTTCTTC
j_gene: TRBJ1-5; len: 17; v_gene: TRBV4-1; d_gene: -; abundance: -; CDR3aa: CASSQRGAGGFNQPQHF; CDR3nt: TGCGCCAGCAGCCAACGAGGCGCAGGAGGCTTCAATCAGCCCCAGCATTTT
j_gene: TRBJ1-1; len: 15; v_gene: TRBV11-1; d_gene: -; abundance: -; CDR3aa: CASSLRGQWSTEAFF; CDR3nt: TGTGCCAGCAGCTTAAGGGGACAATGGAGTACTGAAGCTTTCTTT
j_gene: TRBJ2-7; len: 13; v_gene: TRBV6-6; d_gene: -; abundance: -; CDR3aa: CASSGGTVYEQYF; CDR3nt: TGTGCCAGCAGTGGTGGGACTGTCTACGAGCAGTACTTC
j_gene: TRBJ1-2; len: 13; v_gene: TRBV5-5; d_gene: -; abundance: -; CDR3aa: CASSPGDTYGYTF; CDR3nt: TGTGCCAGCAGCCCTGGGGACACCTATGGCTACACCTTC
j_gene: TRBJ2-7; len: 16; v_gene: TRBV7-9; d_gene: -; abundance: -; CDR3aa: CASSSVRASAHYEQYF; CDR3nt: TGTGCCAGCAGCTCAGTTAGAGCTAGCGCGCACTACGAGCAGTACTTC
j_gene: TRBJ2-3; len: 17; v_gene: TRBV12-5; d_gene: TRBD2; abundance: -; CDR3aa: CASGQGVSGRRTDTQYF; CDR3nt: TGTGCTAGTGGTCAAGGGGTCAGCGGGAGGCGCACAGATACGCAGTATTTT
j_gene: TRBJ2-7; len: 15; v_gene: TRBV10-3; d_gene: -; abundance: -; CDR3aa: CAISRTDDAIYEQYF; CDR3nt: TGTGCCATCAGCAGGACAGACGACGCGATCTACGAGCAGTACTTC
j_gene: TRBJ1-5; len: 13; v_gene: TRBV6-6; d_gene: -; abundance: once; CDR3aa: CASSYHFNQPQHF; CDR3nt: TGTGCCAGCAGTTACCACTTTAATCAGCCCCAGCATTTT
j_gene: TRBJ1-2; len: 13; v_gene: TRBV28; d_gene: TRBD1; abundance: -; CDR3aa: CASSPQGAQGYTF; CDR3nt: TGTGCCAGCAGCCCACAGGGGGCGCAAGGCTACACCTTC
j_gene: TRBJ1-3; len: 16; v_gene: TRBV7-3; d_gene: -; abundance: -; CDR3aa: CASSLTGGTRGNTIYF; CDR3nt: TGTGCCAGCAGCTTAACGGGCGGGACGAGGGGAAACACCATATATTTT
j_gene: TRBJ2-2; len: 14; v_gene: TRBV11-3; d_gene: -; abundance: -; CDR3aa: CASSPGPNTGELFF; CDR3nt: TGTGCCAGCAGCCCCGGTCCGAACACCGGGGAGCTGTTTTTT
j_gene: TRBJ2-7; len: 14; v_gene: TRBV6-5; d_gene: TRBD2; abundance: -; CDR3aa: CASSRGGKSYEQYF; CDR3nt: TGTGCCAGCAGTCGGGGGGGCAAATCCTACGAGCAGTACTTC
j_gene: TRBJ2-6; len: 16; v_gene: TRBV10-3; d_gene: TRBD1; abundance: -; CDR3aa: CAIRSGTGSGANVLTF; CDR3nt: TGTGCCATCAGATCCGGGACAGGGTCTGGGGCCAACGTCCTGACTTTC
j_gene: TRBJ2-7; len: 17; v_gene: TRBV4-2; d_gene: -; abundance: -; CDR3aa: CASSQDFRGTVPYEQYF; CDR3nt: TGTGCCAGCAGCCAAGATTTCCGGGGTACGGTACCCTACGAGCAGTACTTC
j_gene: TRBJ1-2; len: 11; v_gene: TRBV6-1; d_gene: -; abundance: few; CDR3aa: CASSEGVGYTF; CDR3nt: TGTGCCAGCAGTGAAGGGGTGGGCTACACCTTC
j_gene: TRBJ2-7; len: 14; v_gene: TRBV4-1; d_gene: -; abundance: -; CDR3aa: CASSQGEVYGEQYF; CDR3nt: TGCGCCAGCAGCCAAGGGGAAGTTTACGGGGAGCAGTACTTC
j_gene: TRBJ2-5; len: 15; v_gene: TRBV5-1; d_gene: TRBD2; abundance: once; CDR3aa: CASSQSGTLGGEQYF; CDR3nt: TGCGCCAGCAGCCAAAGCGGGACTCTCGGAGGGGAGCAGTACTTC
j_gene: TRBJ1-6; len: 15; v_gene: TRBV7-3; d_gene: TRBD1; abundance: -; CDR3aa: CASSKGTGGIAPLHF; CDR3nt: TGTGCCAGCAGCAAAGGGACAGGGGGAATAGCACCCCTCCACTTT
j_gene: TRBJ2-3; len: 12; v_gene: TRBV29-1; d_gene: -; abundance: -; CDR3aa: CSVEEATDTQYF; CDR3nt: TGCAGCGTTGAAGAGGCCACAGATACGCAGTATTTT
j_gene: TRBJ2-1; len: 13; v_gene: TRBV10-3; d_gene: -; abundance: -; CDR3aa: CATDGQGYNEQFF; CDR3nt: TGTGCCACCGACGGGCAGGGATACAATGAGCAGTTCTTC
j_gene: TRBJ2-7; len: 15; v_gene: TRBV6-5; d_gene: TRBD1; abundance: -; CDR3aa: CASSDPGQGSYEQYF; CDR3nt: TGTGCCAGCAGCGACCCGGGACAGGGGTCCTACGAGCAGTACTTC
j_gene: TRBJ2-2; len: 14; v_gene: TRBV29-1; d_gene: -; abundance: -; CDR3aa: CSARNTGNTGELFF; CDR3nt: TGCAGCGCAAGAAATACAGGGAACACCGGGGAGCTGTTTTTT
j_gene: TRBJ1-2; len: 13; v_gene: TRBV30; d_gene: TRBD1; abundance: -; CDR3aa: CAWTYRGINGYTF; CDR3nt: TGTGCCTGGACTTACAGGGGCATCAATGGCTACACCTTC
j_gene: TRBJ1-3; len: 16; v_gene: TRBV7-2; d_gene: -; abundance: -; CDR3aa: CASSLGEGHAGNTIYF; CDR3nt: TGTGCCAGCAGCTTAGGGGAAGGCCACGCTGGAAACACCATATATTTT
j_gene: TRBJ1-6; len: 16; v_gene: TRBV5-6; d_gene: -; abundance: -; CDR3aa: CASSRDRGAEGSPLHF; CDR3nt: TGTGCCAGCAGCCGTGACAGAGGGGCCGAGGGTTCACCCCTCCACTTT
j_gene: TRBJ2-5; len: 17; v_gene: TRBV5-1; d_gene: TRBD2; abundance: -; CDR3aa: CASSPGLADSRGETQYF; CDR3nt: TGCGCCAGCAGCCCGGGACTAGCGGACTCGAGGGGGGAGACCCAGTACTTC
j_gene: TRBJ2-7; len: 13; v_gene: TRBV13; d_gene: -; abundance: once; CDR3aa: CASSPRTPYEQYF; CDR3nt: TGTGCCAGCAGCCCCAGGACACCCTACGAGCAGTACTTC
j_gene: TRBJ2-1; len: 14; v_gene: TRBV10-3; d_gene: TRBD2; abundance: -; CDR3aa: CAIRTSGSINEQFF; CDR3nt: TGTGCCATCAGGACTAGCGGGAGCATTAATGAGCAGTTCTTC
j_gene: TRBJ2-1; len: 13; v_gene: TRBV15; d_gene: -; abundance: -; CDR3aa: CATSRDRGGLGFF; CDR3nt: TGTGCCACCAGCAGAGATAGGGGCGGATTGGGGTTCTTC
j_gene: TRBJ2-1; len: 15; v_gene: TRBV7-8; d_gene: -; abundance: -; CDR3aa: CASSPRQGLVDEQFF; CDR3nt: TGTGCCAGCAGCCCTCGTCAGGGGCTAGTCGATGAGCAGTTCTTC
j_gene: TRBJ2-2; len: 18; v_gene: TRBV7-2; d_gene: -; abundance: once; CDR3aa: CASSLGPQGGANTGELFF; CDR3nt: TGTGCCAGCAGCTTAGGGCCCCAAGGAGGGGCGAACACCGGGGAGCTGTTTTTT
j_gene: TRBJ1-1; len: 12; v_gene: TRBV7-9; d_gene: -; abundance: -; CDR3aa: CASSLDRFGAFF; CDR3nt: TGTGCCAGCAGCTTAGATAGGTTTGGAGCTTTCTTT
j_gene: TRBJ1-2; len: 10; v_gene: TRBV19; d_gene: -; abundance: -; CDR3aa: CASRKDNYTF; CDR3nt: TGTGCCAGTAGGAAGGACAACTACACCTTC
j_gene: TRBJ2-7; len: 16; v_gene: TRBV5-4; d_gene: TRBD2; abundance: -; CDR3aa: CASSLAASGRTYEQYF; CDR3nt: TGTGCCAGCAGCTTGGCGGCTAGCGGGCGGACCTACGAGCAGTACTTC
j_gene: TRBJ2-7; len: 15; v_gene: TRBV6-1; d_gene: TRBD1; abundance: -; CDR3aa: CASSEAPGQGYEQYF; CDR3nt: TGTGCCAGCAGTGAAGCGCCGGGACAGGGCTACGAGCAGTACTTC
j_gene: TRBJ1-2; len: 15; v_gene: TRBV5-1; d_gene: TRBD1; abundance: few; CDR3aa: CASSLSNRGDYGYTF; CDR3nt: TGCGCCAGCAGCTTGTCAAACAGGGGAGACTATGGCTACACCTTC
j_gene: TRBJ2-7; len: 15; v_gene: TRBV28; d_gene: -; abundance: -; CDR3aa: CASRLSVANSYEQYF; CDR3nt: TGTGCCAGCAGGCTTAGCGTGGCGAACTCCTACGAGCAGTACTTC
j_gene: TRBJ1-5; len: 16; v_gene: TRBV6-1; d_gene: -; abundance: -; CDR3aa: CASSAMVGQRNQPQHF; CDR3nt: TGTGCCAGCAGTGCAATGGTAGGGCAGCGGAATCAGCCCCAGCATTTT
j_gene: TRBJ1-1; len: 14; v_gene: TRBV10-3; d_gene: -; abundance: -; CDR3aa: CAISDLTQNTEAFF; CDR3nt: TGTGCCATCAGTGACCTGACACAGAACACTGAAGCTTTCTTT
j_gene: TRBJ2-2; len: 15; v_gene: TRBV11-2; d_gene: -; abundance: -; CDR3aa: CASSLPGRSTGELFF; CDR3nt: TGTGCCAGCAGCTTGCCGGGACGGTCCACCGGGGAGCTGTTTTTT
j_gene: TRBJ2-1; len: 14; v_gene: TRBV7-3; d_gene: -; abundance: -; CDR3aa: CASSLSSGLNEQFF; CDR3nt: TGTGCCAGCAGCTTAAGCTCTGGGCTCAATGAGCAGTTCTTC
j_gene: TRBJ2-3; len: 12; v_gene: TRBV5-4; d_gene: -; abundance: -; CDR3aa: CASSFSTDTQYF; CDR3nt: TGTGCCAGCAGCTTTAGCACAGATACGCAGTATTTT
j_gene: TRBJ1-3; len: 15; v_gene: TRBV5-1; d_gene: -; abundance: -; CDR3aa: CASSDGLAAGNTIYF; CDR3nt: TGCGCCAGCAGCGACGGGTTAGCCGCTGGAAACACCATATATTTT
j_gene: TRBJ2-7; len: 12; v_gene: TRBV2; d_gene: -; abundance: -; CDR3aa: CASSTRTHEQYF; CDR3nt: TGTGCCAGCAGTACAAGGACCCACGAGCAGTACTTC
j_gene: TRBJ1-2; len: 13; v_gene: TRBV18; d_gene: -; abundance: -; CDR3aa: CASSHPGLGGYTF; CDR3nt: TGTGCCAGCTCACACCCGGGGCTCGGAGGCTACACCTTC
j_gene: TRBJ1-2; len: 15; v_gene: TRBV9; d_gene: TRBD1; abundance: -; CDR3aa: CASSAGGMTGDGYTF; CDR3nt: TGTGCCAGCAGCGCCGGGGGGATGACAGGGGATGGCTACACCTTC
j_gene: TRBJ2-1; len: 15; v_gene: TRBV5-1; d_gene: TRBD2; abundance: once; CDR3aa: CASSAGLADYNEQFF; CDR3nt: TGCGCCAGCAGCGCCGGACTAGCGGACTACAATGAGCAGTTCTTC
j_gene: TRBJ1-1; len: 15; v_gene: TRBV5-4; d_gene: -; abundance: -; CDR3aa: CASSLVQGRNTEAFF; CDR3nt: TGTGCCAGCAGCTTGGTTCAGGGAAGGAACACTGAAGCTTTCTTT
j_gene: TRBJ2-3; len: 17; v_gene: TRBV4-2; d_gene: TRBD2; abundance: -; CDR3aa: CASSQVDGGGQADTQYF; CDR3nt: TGTGCCAGCAGCCAAGTCGACGGGGGAGGGCAGGCAGATACGCAGTATTTT
j_gene: TRBJ2-1; len: 19; v_gene: TRBV30; d_gene: TRBD2; abundance: -; CDR3aa: CAWSVSSTYGTRRYNEQFF; CDR3nt: TGTGCCTGGAGTGTATCCTCTACCTACGGGACTAGAAGGTACAATGAGCAGTTCTTC
j_gene: TRBJ1-5; len: 15; v_gene: TRBV6-6; d_gene: -; abundance: -; CDR3aa: CASSPSGYSNQPQHF; CDR3nt: TGTGCCAGCAGTCCTAGCGGGTATAGCAATCAGCCCCAGCATTTT
j_gene: TRBJ2-2; len: 15; v_gene: TRBV7-2; d_gene: TRBD2; abundance: -; CDR3aa: CASSLIAGGLGELFF; CDR3nt: TGTGCCAGCAGCTTAATAGCGGGAGGCCTCGGGGAGCTGTTTTTT
j_gene: TRBJ1-3; len: 17; v_gene: TRBV18; d_gene: -; abundance: few; CDR3aa: CASSQDRTRSPGNTIYF; CDR3nt: TGTGCCAGCTCACAAGACAGGACCCGTTCCCCTGGAAACACCATATATTTT